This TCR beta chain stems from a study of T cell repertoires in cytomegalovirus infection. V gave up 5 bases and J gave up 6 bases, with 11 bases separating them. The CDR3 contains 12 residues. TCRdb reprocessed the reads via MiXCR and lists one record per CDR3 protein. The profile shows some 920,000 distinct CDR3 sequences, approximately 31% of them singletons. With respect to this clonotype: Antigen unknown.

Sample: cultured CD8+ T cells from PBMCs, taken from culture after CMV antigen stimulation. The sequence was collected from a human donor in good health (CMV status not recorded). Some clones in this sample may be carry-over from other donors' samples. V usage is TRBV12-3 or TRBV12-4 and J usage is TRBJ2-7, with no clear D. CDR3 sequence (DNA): TGTGCCAGCAGTCCCGACATGGTCGAGCAGTACGTC. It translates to CASSPDMVEQYV.